This TCR beta chain stems from a study of T-cell reconstitution after alpha-beta-depleted transplantation in children. It was with unique molecular identifiers that the TCRbeta library was prepared. TCRdb analysed the PCR reads with MiXCR anew, one entry per CDR3 protein. The table shows more than 300,000 distinct CDR3 sequences, with 15% to 20% occurring only once. Study-level points and caveats: The study traced high day-60 TCRbeta diversity in some patients to surviving recipient T cells and thymic progenitors. Expanded clones from the graft, numbering several hundred, reportedly supplied alpha-beta T cells about two months after transplant. From newly produced T cells came most of the T-cell counts and diversity one year after transplant.

This clonotype was counted ten times or more. The antigen is unknown. The input for sequencing was PBMCs, mostly from graft donor cells, taken 360 days after TCRalphabeta/CD19-depleted stem cell transplant. The sequence came from a male patient aged 2-15 years who had a stem cell transplant for acute lymphoblastic leukemia, so the T cells may come from the graft donor.

In nucleotides, the CDR3 is TGCGCCAGCAGCTTGACTCCACAGGGGGCAGGTGAAAAACTGTTTTTT. This codes for CASSLTPQGAGEKLFF. The chain employs TRBV5-1 and TRBJ1-4; TRBD1 aligns across 9 bases. The CDR3 is made up of 16 amino acids. Germline CDR1 reads SGHRS; CDR2 reads YFSETQ. J lost 7 bases, V lost 1 base, and 8 bases had no gene match.